This is a list of T cell receptor beta chains from one sample in a study of CD4+ T cells in melanoma. Measured with immunoSEQ multiplex PCR; TCRdb has only the in-frame clones, and not every one. The table shows roughly 120,000 clones, with 92% occurring only once. The sequenced sample consisted of peripheral blood. These receptors were obtained from a human donor with melanoma. Each CDR3 is given with its conserved first and last residue. The D gene is left open where the match is weak. A row's size may be missing; if present it is once, few, many or a size class.

>TRBD1|NA|TRBJ2-5|TRBV4-2
CASSHGQGRRAEETQYF
TGTGCCAGCAGCCATGGACAGGGGAGACGGGCCGAAGAGACCCAGTACTTC
>TRBD1|NA|TRBJ1-1|TRBV6-5
CASSLQGLSTEAFF
TGTGCCAGCAGCTTACAGGGGTTGAGCACTGAAGCTTTCTTT
>NA|NA|TRBJ2-5|TRBV13
CASSPRDIQETQYF
TGTGCCAGCAGCCCCCGGGACATCCAAGAGACCCAGTACTTC
>TRBD2|NA|TRBJ2-3|TRBV27
CASSALAGGGTDTQYF
TGTGCCAGCAGTGCCCTAGCGGGAGGGGGCACAGATACGCAGTATTTT
>TRBD1|NA|TRBJ2-7|TRBV5-1
CASSRWTGGSYEQYF
TGCGCCAGCAGCAGATGGACAGGGGGGTCCTACGAGCAGTACTTC
>NA|once|TRBJ1-1|TRBV7-9
CASSLLSTEAFF
TGTGCCAGCAGCTTATTAAGCACTGAAGCTTTCTTT
>NA|NA|TRBJ1-2|TRBV19
CASSISAGNNGGYTF
TGTGCCAGTAGTATATCGGCTGGGAACAATGGCGGCTACACCTTC
>TRBD1|NA|TRBJ2-5|TRBV9
CASSFGQGAQETQYF
TGTGCCAGCAGCTTCGGACAGGGGGCACAAGAGACCCAGTACTTC
>NA|NA|TRBJ1-1|TRBV28
CASSLLGPGGTEAFF
TGTGCCAGCAGTCTTCTCGGCCCGGGAGGCACTGAAGCTTTCTTT
>NA|NA|TRBJ2-3|TRBV4-1
CASSQVLSHDTQYF
TGCGCCAGCAGCCAGGTACTAAGCCACGATACGCAGTATTTT
>NA|NA|TRBJ2-7|TRBV9
CASSVVSQTIAVLSYEQYF
TGTGCCAGCAGCGTAGTCTCCCAGACAATAGCCGTCCTCTCCTACGAGCAGTACTTC
>NA|NA|TRBJ1-2|TRBV19
CASSNNNYGYTF
TGTGCCAGTAGTAACAATAACTATGGCTACACCTTC
>NA|NA|TRBJ2-1|TRBV4-3
CASSQDYTGLYNEQFF
TGCGCCAGCAGCCAAGATTACACAGGGCTCTACAATGAGCAGTTCTTC
>TRBD1|NA|TRBJ2-6|TRBV2
CAKYRGDSGANVLTF
TGTGCCAAGTACAGGGGGGACTCTGGGGCCAACGTCCTGACTTTC
>TRBD2|NA|TRBJ2-7|TRBV7-9
CASSLDRLAGGYEQYF
TGTGCCAGCAGCTTAGACCGACTAGCGGGGGGGTACGAGCAGTACTTC
>TRBD2|NA|TRBJ2-1|TRBV5-1
CASSLLGAGAYNEQFF
TGCGCCAGCAGCTTGCTGGGAGCGGGGGCCTACAATGAGCAGTTCTTC
>TRBD2|NA|TRBJ2-3|TRBV4-1
CASSQTSGRAYTDTQYF
TGCGCCAGCAGCCAAACGAGCGGGAGGGCTTACACAGATACGCAGTATTTT
>NA|NA|TRBJ1-6|TRBV2
CASSGERSYNSPLHF
TGTGCCAGCAGCGGGGAACGCTCCTATAATTCACCCCTCCACTTT
>TRBD1|NA|TRBJ2-5|TRBV7-9
CASSSPRDRVNQETQYF
TGTGCCAGCAGCTCCCCCCGGGACAGAGTTAACCAAGAGACCCAGTACTTC
>NA|NA|TRBJ2-7|TRBV5-1
CASSSERADEQYF
TGCGCCAGCAGCTCAGAACGGGCAGACGAGCAGTACTTC
>TRBD2|NA|TRBJ2-7|TRBV5-3
CARSPSGGAGYEQYF
TGTGCCAGAAGCCCTAGCGGGGGGGCCGGGTACGAGCAGTACTTC
>TRBD1|NA|TRBJ1-4|TRBV7-8
CASSLETGADEKLFF
TGTGCCAGCAGCTTAGAGACAGGGGCTGATGAAAAACTGTTTTTT
>TRBD1|NA|TRBJ2-5|TRBV6-5
CASRGTGGKTQYF
TGTGCCAGCAGGGGGACAGGGGGGAAGACCCAGTACTTC
>TRBD2|NA|TRBJ2-1|TRBV4-2
CASSPRTSGRDEQFF
TGTGCCAGCAGCCCGAGGACTAGCGGGAGGGATGAGCAGTTCTTC
>TRBD1|NA|TRBJ2-7|TRBV6-5
CASSDRVNEQYF
TGTGCCAGCAGTGACAGGGTGAACGAGCAGTACTTC
>TRBD2|NA|TRBJ2-5|TRBV7-2
CASSLVGLAGGGETQYF
TGTGCCAGCAGCTTAGTTGGACTAGCGGGGGGTGGAGAGACCCAGTACTTC
>NA|NA|TRBJ2-2|TRBV7-2
CASSLAVASTGELFF
TGTGCCAGCAGCTTAGCGGTGGCTTCCACCGGGGAGCTGTTTTTT
>NA|few|TRBJ1-6|TRBV4-1
CASSQDRANSPLHF
TGCGCCAGCAGCCAAGACAGGGCTAATTCACCCCTCCACTTT
>NA|NA|TRBJ1-3|TRBV28
CASRVSGNTIYF
TGTGCCAGCAGGGTTTCTGGAAACACCATATATTTT
>NA|NA|TRBJ1-4|TRBV20-1
CSAAGNEKLFF
TGCAGTGCTGCCGGTAATGAAAAACTGTTTTTT
>TRBD2|once|TRBJ2-5|TRBV6-1
CASRTGGGETQYF
TGTGCCAGCAGAACCGGGGGAGGGGAGACCCAGTACTTC
>NA|few|TRBJ1-3|TRBV28
CASGGLRASGNTIYF
TGTGCCAGCGGCGGTTTAAGGGCCTCTGGAAACACCATATATTTT
>NA|NA|TRBJ2-7|TRBV4-2
CASSPARGSGEQYF
TGTGCCAGCAGCCCAGCCCGGGGTAGCGGCGAGCAGTACTTC
>NA|once|TRBJ1-3|TRBV15
CATSRDLGGFGNTIYF
TGTGCCACCAGCAGAGATCTCGGGGGCTTTGGAAACACCATATATTTT
>NA|once|TRBJ1-5|TRBV28
CASSFPQGSGNQPQHF
TGTGCCAGCAGTTTCCCCCAGGGTAGTGGCAATCAGCCCCAGCATTTT
>TRBD1|NA|TRBJ1-2|TRBV7-2
CASSPQGADYGYTF
TGTGCCAGCAGCCCACAGGGGGCGGACTATGGCTACACCTTC
>NA|NA|TRBJ2-7|TRBV5-1
CASSSRGSYEQYF
TGCGCCAGCAGCTCCAGGGGTTCCTACGAGCAGTACTTC
>NA|NA|TRBJ2-7|TRBV21-1
CASEVPGDYEQYF
TGTGCCAGCGAGGTTCCAGGGGACTACGAGCAGTACTTC
>NA|NA|TRBJ1-5|TRBV4-1
CASSPLLTPRNQPQHF
TGCGCCAGCAGCCCTTTATTGACCCCCCGGAATCAGCCCCAGCATTTT
>TRBD2|NA|TRBJ2-5|TRBV5-6
CASSPGLAGGETQYF
TGTGCCAGCAGCCCGGGACTAGCGGGAGGGGAGACCCAGTACTTC
>NA|NA|TRBJ2-3|TRBV2
CASRASGLDGTDTQYF
TGTGCCAGCAGGGCCTCGGGACTCGATGGCACAGATACGCAGTATTTT
>TRBD1|NA|TRBJ2-5|TRBV4-3
CASSQEYRGWETQYF
TGCGCCAGCAGCCAAGAGTACAGGGGATGGGAGACCCAGTACTTC
>NA|NA|TRBJ2-7|TRBV7-2
CASSLVASYEQYF
TGTGCCAGCAGCTTAGTCGCCTCCTACGAGCAGTACTTC
>TRBD2|NA|TRBJ2-3|TRBV2
CASSGSRAGGSTDTQYF
TGTGCCAGCAGTGGTAGTCGGGCGGGAGGGTCCACAGATACGCAGTATTTT
>NA|NA|TRBJ2-6|TRBV7-3
CASSPFGGAGRRTGANVLTF
TGTGCCAGCAGCCCCTTTGGGGGGGCGGGGAGAAGGACTGGGGCCAACGTCCTGACTTTC
>TRBD1|NA|TRBJ2-3|TRBV7-9
CASSITGTGLSTDTQYF
TGTGCCAGCAGCATCACCGGGACAGGGTTGAGCACAGATACGCAGTATTTT
>TRBD1|few|TRBJ1-5|TRBV7-3
CASSQTGGQGQPQHF
TGTGCCAGCAGCCAGACAGGGGGCCAGGGTCAGCCCCAGCATTTT
>NA|NA|TRBJ1-6|TRBV27
CASSLGLRTPLHF
TGTGCCAGCAGTTTGGGCCTACGAACACCCCTCCACTTT
>TRBD2|NA|TRBJ2-4|TRBV7-3
CASSYPTSGLLLNIQYF
TGTGCCAGCAGCTACCCGACTAGCGGGCTGTTGTTAAACATTCAGTACTTC
>NA|NA|TRBJ1-2|TRBV9
CASSARQSNYGYTF
TGTGCCAGCAGCGCCCGACAGTCCAACTATGGCTACACCTTC
>NA|NA|TRBJ2-3|TRBV19
CASSIGETADTQYF
TGTGCCAGTAGTATCGGAGAGACTGCAGATACGCAGTATTTT
>NA|NA|TRBJ2-7|TRBV27
CASSSTGAHEQYF
TGTGCCAGCAGTTCCACCGGGGCTCACGAGCAGTACTTC
>TRBD1|NA|TRBJ1-1|TRBV27
CASSDRGNTEAFF
TGTGCCAGCAGTGACAGGGGGAACACTGAAGCTTTCTTT
>NA|NA|TRBJ2-7|TRBV5-3
CARSPRRDPSYEQYF
TGTGCCAGAAGCCCCCGCCGGGACCCGTCCTACGAGCAGTACTTC
>TRBD2|NA|TRBJ2-2|TRBV19
CASSTTSGANTGELFF
TGTGCCAGTAGTACAACTAGCGGAGCAAACACCGGGGAGCTGTTTTTT
>TRBD1|NA|TRBJ2-7|TRBV5-4
CASSTTGSYEQYF
TGTGCCAGCAGTACGACAGGGTCCTACGAGCAGTACTTC
>TRBD1|NA|TRBJ2-5|TRBV19
CASRKQGRAGTQYF
TGTGCCAGTAGGAAACAGGGGCGTGCGGGGACCCAGTACTTC
>NA|NA|TRBJ1-5|TRBV5-6
CASSSLRAPGGGSQPQHF
TGTGCCAGCAGCTCTCTCAGGGCTCCCGGGGGAGGGTCTCAGCCCCAGCATTTT
>NA|NA|TRBJ2-2|TRBV5-1
CASSLGGPGTGELFF
TGCGCCAGCAGCTTGGGTGGCCCGGGCACCGGGGAGCTGTTTTTT
>NA|NA|TRBJ1-2|TRBV30
CAWRGEMGRVYGYTF
TGTGCCTGGAGGGGCGAAATGGGCAGGGTCTATGGCTACACCTTC